This T cell receptor (beta chain) was sequenced during a study of blood T cell repertoires in COVID-19. The overall study: The United States, Italy and Spain supplied acute and convalescent COVID-19 samples. PBMCs, B-cell-depleted T cells, or T cells were the source of the cDNA or gDNA that made up the material.

This clone was picked up one time. Trimming took off 4 bases at V and 7 bases at J, with 17 bases between the two ends. Germline V gene data show CDR1 as MNHEY and CDR2 as SMNVEV (reference sequence). The CDR3 loop spans 16 amino acids. The authors' processing: Amplification of reference gene primers was used by the study to estimate nucleated cell counts. Method: immunoSEQ multiplex PCR; TCRdb's copy keeps in-frame clones and lacks some. D and trimming were read from the DNA, whereas the V and J calls and clone size are those reported in that table. The sample yields 200,000 or so clones, approximately 80% seen once.

Specimen: peripheral blood. The source is a human donor with acute or convalescent COVID-19. The donor label of this sample is uncertain. The chain employs TRBV27 and TRBJ1-6; the D gene is possibly TRBD1 (6 bases). The CDR3 DNA sequence: TGTGCCAGCAGTTCATCCGACAGGTTAAGGAATTCACCCCTCCACTTT. Its translation: CASSSSDRLRNSPLHF.